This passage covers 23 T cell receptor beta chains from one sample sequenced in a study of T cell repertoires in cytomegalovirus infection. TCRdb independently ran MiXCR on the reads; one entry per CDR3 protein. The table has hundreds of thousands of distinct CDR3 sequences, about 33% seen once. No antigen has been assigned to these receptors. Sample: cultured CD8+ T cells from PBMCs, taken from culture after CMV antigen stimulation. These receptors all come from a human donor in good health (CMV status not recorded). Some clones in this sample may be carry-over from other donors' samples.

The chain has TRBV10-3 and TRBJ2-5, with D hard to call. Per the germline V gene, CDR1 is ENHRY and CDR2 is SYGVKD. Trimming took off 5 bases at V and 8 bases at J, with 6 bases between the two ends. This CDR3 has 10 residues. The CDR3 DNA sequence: TGTGCCATCAGTAATGGTACCCAGTACTTC. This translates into CAISNGTQYF.

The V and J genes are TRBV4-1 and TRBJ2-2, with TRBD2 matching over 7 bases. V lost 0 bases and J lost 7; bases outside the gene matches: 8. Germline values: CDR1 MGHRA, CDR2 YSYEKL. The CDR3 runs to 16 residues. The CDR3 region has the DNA TGCGCCAGCAGCCAAGATAGGTCGGGGGGTGGCGGGGAGCTGTTTTTT. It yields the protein CASSQDRSGGGGELFF.

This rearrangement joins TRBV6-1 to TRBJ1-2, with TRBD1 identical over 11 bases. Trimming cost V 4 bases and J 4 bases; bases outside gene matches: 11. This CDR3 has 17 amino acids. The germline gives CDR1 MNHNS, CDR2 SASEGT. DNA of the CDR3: TGTGCCAGCAGTGGACCTTCGGACAGGGGGCCGGGCTATGGCTACACCTTC. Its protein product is CASSGPSDRGPGYGYTF.

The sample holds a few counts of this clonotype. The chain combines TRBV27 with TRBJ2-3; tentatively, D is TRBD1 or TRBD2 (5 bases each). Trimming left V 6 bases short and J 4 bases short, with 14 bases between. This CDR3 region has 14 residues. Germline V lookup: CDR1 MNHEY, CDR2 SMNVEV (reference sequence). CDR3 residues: CASSQDLGADTQYF. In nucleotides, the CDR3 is TGTGCCAGCAGCCAGGATTTGGGGGCAGATACGCAGTATTTT.

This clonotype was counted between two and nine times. The CDR3 reads CASSVPLADNEQFF. The CDR3 nucleotides read TGTGCCAGCAGCGTTCCCCTAGCGGACAATGAGCAGTTCTTC. The chain joins TRBV9 to TRBJ2-1, with TRBD2 matching over 7 bases. The CDR3 has 14 residues. Per the germline V gene, CDR1 is SGDLS and CDR2 is YYNGEE. With V trimmed by 2 bases and J by 5 bases, 4 bases remained unmatched.

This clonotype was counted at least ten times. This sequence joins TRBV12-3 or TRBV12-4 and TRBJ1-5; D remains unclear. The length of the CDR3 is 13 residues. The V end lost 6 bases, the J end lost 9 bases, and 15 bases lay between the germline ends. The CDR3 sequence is CASRPGPPWPQHF. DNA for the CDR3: TGTGCCAGCAGACCCGGGCCCCCCTGGCCCCAGCATTTT.

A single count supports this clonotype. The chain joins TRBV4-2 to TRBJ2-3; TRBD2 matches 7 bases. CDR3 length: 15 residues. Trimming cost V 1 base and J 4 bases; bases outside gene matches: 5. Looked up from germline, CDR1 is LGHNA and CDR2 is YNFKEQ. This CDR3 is CASSQVASGADTQYF. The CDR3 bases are TGTGCCAGCAGCCAAGTCGCTAGCGGCGCAGATACGCAGTATTTT.

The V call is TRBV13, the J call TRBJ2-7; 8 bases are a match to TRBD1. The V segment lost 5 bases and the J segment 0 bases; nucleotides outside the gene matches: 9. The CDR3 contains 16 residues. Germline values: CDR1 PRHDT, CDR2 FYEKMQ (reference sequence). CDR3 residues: CASSRLIGTGSYEQYF. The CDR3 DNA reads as TGTGCCAGCAGCCGCTTAATTGGGACAGGCTCCTACGAGCAGTACTTC.

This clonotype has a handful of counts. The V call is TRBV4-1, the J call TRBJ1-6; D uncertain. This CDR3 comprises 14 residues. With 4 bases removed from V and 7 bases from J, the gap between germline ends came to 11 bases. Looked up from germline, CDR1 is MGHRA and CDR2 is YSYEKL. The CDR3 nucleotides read TGCGCCAGCAGCCCCACAGTTCTAAATTCACCCCTCCACTTT. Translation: CASSPTVLNSPLHF.

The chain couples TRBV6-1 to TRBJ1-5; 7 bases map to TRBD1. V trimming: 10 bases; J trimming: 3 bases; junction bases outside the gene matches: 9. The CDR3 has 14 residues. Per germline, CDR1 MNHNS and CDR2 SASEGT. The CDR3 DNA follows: TGTGCCACCGCCCGGGACAGTTCCAATCAGCCCCAGCATTTT. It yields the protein CATARDSSNQPQHF.

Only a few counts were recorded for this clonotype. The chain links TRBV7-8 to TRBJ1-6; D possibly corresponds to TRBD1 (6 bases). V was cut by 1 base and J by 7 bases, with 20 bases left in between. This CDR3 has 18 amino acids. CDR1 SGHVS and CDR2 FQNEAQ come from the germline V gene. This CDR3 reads CASSLDRDRPSMNSPLHF. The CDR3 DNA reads TGTGCCAGCAGCTTAGACAGGGACCGGCCCTCAATGAATTCACCCCTCCACTTT.

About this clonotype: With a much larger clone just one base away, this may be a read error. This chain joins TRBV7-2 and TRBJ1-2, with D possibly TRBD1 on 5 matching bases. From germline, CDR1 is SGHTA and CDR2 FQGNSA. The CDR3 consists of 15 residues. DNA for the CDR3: TGTGCCAGCAGAAACCGGGACTCACGTAGTTATGGCTACAACTTC. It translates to CASRNRDSRSYGYNF.

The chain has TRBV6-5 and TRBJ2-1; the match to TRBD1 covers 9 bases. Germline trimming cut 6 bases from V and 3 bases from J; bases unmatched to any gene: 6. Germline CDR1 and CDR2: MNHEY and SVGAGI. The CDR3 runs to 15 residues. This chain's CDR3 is CASSHRQGDYNEQFF. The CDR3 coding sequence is TGTGCCAGCAGCCATCGACAGGGGGACTACAATGAGCAGTTCTTC.

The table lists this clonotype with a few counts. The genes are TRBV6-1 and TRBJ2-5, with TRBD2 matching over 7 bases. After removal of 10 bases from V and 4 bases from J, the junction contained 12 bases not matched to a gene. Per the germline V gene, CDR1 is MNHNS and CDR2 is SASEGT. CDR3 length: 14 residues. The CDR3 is CATSGGGDAETQYF. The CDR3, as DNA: TGTGCCACCTCGGGTGGGGGGGACGCAGAGACCCAGTACTTC.

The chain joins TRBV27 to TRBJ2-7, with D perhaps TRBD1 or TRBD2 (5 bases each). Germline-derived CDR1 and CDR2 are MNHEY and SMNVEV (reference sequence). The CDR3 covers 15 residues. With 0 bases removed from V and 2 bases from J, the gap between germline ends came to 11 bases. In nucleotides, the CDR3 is TGTGCCAGCAGTTTATCGGGTGGGGGAACCTACGAGCAGTACGTC. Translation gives CASSLSGGGTYEQYV.

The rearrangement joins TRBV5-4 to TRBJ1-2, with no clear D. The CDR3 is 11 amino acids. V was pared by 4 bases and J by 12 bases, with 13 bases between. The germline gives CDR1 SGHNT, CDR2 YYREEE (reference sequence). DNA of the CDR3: TGTGCCAGCAGCACCAGGACGGGAGACACCTTC. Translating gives CASSTRTGDTF. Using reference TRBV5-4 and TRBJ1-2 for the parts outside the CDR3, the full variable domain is ETGVTQSPTHLIKTRGQQVTLRCSSQSGHNTVSWYQQALGQGPQFIFQYYREEENGRGNFPPRFSGLQFPNYSSELNVNALELDDSALYLCASSTRTGDTFGSGTRLTVV.

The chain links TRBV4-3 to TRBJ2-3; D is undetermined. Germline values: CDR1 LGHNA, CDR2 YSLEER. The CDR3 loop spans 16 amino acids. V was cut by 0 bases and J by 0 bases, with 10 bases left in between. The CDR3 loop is CASSQDPASSTDTQYF. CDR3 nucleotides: TGCGCCAGCAGCCAAGATCCTGCGTCTAGCACAGATACGCAGTATTTT.

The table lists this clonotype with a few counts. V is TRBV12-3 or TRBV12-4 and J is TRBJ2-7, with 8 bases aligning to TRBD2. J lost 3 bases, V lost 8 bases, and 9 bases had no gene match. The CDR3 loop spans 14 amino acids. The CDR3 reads CASGTGGAFYEQYF. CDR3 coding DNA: TGTGCCAGCGGGACCGGGGGGGCATTCTACGAGCAGTACTTC.

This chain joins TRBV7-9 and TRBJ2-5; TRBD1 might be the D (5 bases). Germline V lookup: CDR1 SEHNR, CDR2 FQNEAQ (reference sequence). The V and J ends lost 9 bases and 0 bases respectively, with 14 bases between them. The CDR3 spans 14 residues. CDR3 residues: CASTEDSYQETQYF. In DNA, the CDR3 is TGTGCCAGTACCGAAGACAGCTACCAAGAGACCCAGTACTTC.

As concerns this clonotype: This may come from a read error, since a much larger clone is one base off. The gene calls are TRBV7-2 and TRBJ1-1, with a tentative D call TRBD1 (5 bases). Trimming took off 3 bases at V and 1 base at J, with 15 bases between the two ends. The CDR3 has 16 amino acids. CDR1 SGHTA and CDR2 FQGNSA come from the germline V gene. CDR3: CASSFEGTRGNTEAFF. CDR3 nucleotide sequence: TGTGCCAGCAGCTTCGAGGGGACTCGTGGGAACACTGAAGCTTTCTTT.

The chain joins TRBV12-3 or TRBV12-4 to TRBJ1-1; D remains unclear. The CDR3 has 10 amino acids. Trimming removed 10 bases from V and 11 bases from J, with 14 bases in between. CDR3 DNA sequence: TGTGCCACCGACTTCGGGGAGGCTTTCTTT. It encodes CATDFGEAFF.

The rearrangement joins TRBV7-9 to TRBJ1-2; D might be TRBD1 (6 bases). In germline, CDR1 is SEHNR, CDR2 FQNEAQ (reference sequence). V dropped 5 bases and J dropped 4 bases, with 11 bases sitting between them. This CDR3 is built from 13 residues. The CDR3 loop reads CASSLDSFYGYTF. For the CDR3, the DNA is TGTGCCAGCAGCCTGGACAGCTTCTATGGCTACACCTTC.

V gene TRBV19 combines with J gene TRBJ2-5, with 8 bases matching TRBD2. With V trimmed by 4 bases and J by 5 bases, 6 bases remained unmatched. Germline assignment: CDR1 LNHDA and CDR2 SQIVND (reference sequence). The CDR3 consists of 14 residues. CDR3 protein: CASSNLGGEETQYF. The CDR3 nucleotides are TGTGCCAGTAGTAACCTCGGGGGGGAGGAGACCCAGTACTTC.